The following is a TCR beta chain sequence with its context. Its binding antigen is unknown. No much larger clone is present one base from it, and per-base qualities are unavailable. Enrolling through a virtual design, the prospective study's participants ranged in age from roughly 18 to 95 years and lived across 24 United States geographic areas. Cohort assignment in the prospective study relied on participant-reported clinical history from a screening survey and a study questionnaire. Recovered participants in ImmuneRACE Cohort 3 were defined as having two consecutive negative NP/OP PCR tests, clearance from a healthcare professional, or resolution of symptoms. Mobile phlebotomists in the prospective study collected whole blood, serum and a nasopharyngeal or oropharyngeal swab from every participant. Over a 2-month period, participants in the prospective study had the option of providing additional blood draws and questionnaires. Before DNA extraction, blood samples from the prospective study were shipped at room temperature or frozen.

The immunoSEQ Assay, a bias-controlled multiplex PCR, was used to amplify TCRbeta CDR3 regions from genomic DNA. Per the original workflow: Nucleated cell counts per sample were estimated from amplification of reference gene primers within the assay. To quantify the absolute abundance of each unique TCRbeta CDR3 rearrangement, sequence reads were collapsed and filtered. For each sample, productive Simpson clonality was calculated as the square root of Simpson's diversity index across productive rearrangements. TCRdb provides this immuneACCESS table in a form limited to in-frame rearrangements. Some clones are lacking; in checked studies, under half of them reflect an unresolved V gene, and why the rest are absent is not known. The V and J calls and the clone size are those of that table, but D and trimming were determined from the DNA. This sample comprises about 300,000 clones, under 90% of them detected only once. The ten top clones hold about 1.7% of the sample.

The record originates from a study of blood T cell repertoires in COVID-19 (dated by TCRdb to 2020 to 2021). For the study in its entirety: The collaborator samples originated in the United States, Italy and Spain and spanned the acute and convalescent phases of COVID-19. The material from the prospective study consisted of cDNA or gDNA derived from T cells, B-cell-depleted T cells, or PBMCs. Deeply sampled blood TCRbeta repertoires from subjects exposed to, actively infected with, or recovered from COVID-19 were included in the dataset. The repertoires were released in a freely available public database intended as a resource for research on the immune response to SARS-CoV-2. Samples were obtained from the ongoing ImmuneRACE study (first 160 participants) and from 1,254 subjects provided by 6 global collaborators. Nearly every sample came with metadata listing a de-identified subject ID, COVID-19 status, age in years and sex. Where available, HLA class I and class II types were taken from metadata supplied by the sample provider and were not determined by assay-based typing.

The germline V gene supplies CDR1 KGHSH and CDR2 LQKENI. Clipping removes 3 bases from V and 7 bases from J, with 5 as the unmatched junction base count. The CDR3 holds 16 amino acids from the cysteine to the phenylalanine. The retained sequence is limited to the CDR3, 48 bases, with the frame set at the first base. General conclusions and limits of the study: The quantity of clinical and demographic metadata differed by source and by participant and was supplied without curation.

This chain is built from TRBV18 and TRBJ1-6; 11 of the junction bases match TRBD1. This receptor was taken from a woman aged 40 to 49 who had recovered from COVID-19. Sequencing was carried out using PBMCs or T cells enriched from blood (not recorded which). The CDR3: CASSPRRTGGNSPLHF. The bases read TGTGCCAGCTCACCCCGGCGGACAGGGGGCAATTCACCCCTCCACTTT.